This T cell receptor (beta chain) derives from a study of identical twins. With V trimmed by 8 bases and J by 6 bases, 4 bases remained unmatched. This CDR3 comprises 12 residues. In germline, CDR1 is MNHEY, CDR2 SVGAGI. General study findings and limits: In drawing conclusions, the study used cross-sectional statistical analysis and did not follow the same donors. Cord blood beta clonotypes that were abundant carried fewer insertions, and memory repertoires showed no such trend.

TCRdb independently ran MiXCR on the 5' RACE reads; one entry per CDR3 protein. The data show some 760,000 distinct CDR3 sequences, with 15% to 20% seen just once and over 10% held by the top ten. Concerning this clonotype: Its antigen is undetermined.

The same data also contributed to another study, on T cells expressing NK-cell markers. From that paper: Investigators obtained TCR beta repertoires from sorted CD3+CD56+NKG2C+, CD3+CD56+NKG2C- and CD3+CD56-NKG2C+ T cells.

The chain carries TRBV6-5 and TRBJ2-1; TRBD2 agrees at 7 bases. This TCR derives from a young woman in good health. The sequencing sample was made of PBMCs. The chain's CDR3 is CASHGGGNEQFF. The CDR3 nucleotides are TGTGCCAGCCATGGGGGGGGCAATGAGCAGTTCTTC.